These 28 T cell receptor beta chains were all obtained from the same sample, sequenced in a study of T cell responses to AZD1222 COVID-19 vaccine (dated by TCRdb to 2020 to 2022). Interpreted using the paper, the time point label stands for: about 28 days (+/-7) after the second vaccine dose. The library was prepared using the immunoSEQ multiplex PCR assay. Held by TCRdb, this immuneACCESS table contains in-frame sequences only and omits some clones. Under half of the omission traces to an unresolved V gene where checked; the cause of the rest is unknown. The sample table holds some 99,000 clones, of which about four fifths were seen once. The ten biggest clones cover around 14% of the sample. The source was peripheral blood, collected 28 days after the second AZD1222 dose. All receptors come from an adult who received the AZD1222 COVID-19 vaccine.

This sequence joins TRBV27 and TRBJ1-5, with 8 bases matching TRBD1. The CDR3 spans 18 residues. The germline V gene has CDR1 MNHEY and CDR2 SMNVEV (reference sequence). V lost 10 bases, J lost 7 bases, and 24 bases stayed unmatched. The CDR3 loop reads CATRRQGPGEVIGQPQHF. CDR3 nucleotide sequence: TGTGCCACCAGAAGACAGGGGCCAGGAGAGGTAATAGGACAGCCCCAGCATTTT.

The chain has TRBV19 and TRBJ2-2; D assignment may be TRBD1 or TRBD2 (7 bases each). The CDR3 spans 17 residues. Germline loops: CDR1 LNHDA, CDR2 SQIVND (reference sequence). Trimming removed 3 bases from V and 3 bases from J, with 17 bases in between. DNA of the CDR3: TGTGCCAGTAGTATGGGGAGGGGGCTTGGGTACACCGGGGAGCTGTTTTTT. This gives the protein CASSMGRGLGYTGELFF.

The J gene is TRBJ1-5, the V gene TRBV18; D possibly corresponds to TRBD1 (6 bases). Per the germline V gene, CDR1 is KGHSH and CDR2 is LQKENI. V lost 5 bases to trimming and J lost 5 bases, with 16 bases between them. This CDR3 is built from 15 residues. The CDR3 region has the DNA TGTGCCAGCTCATCTACAGGGAATAGGGATCAGCCCCAGCATTTT. It specifies CASSSTGNRDQPQHF.

In DNA, the CDR3 is TGCGCCAGCAGCTTTACAGGGGGCGCGATAGATACGCAGTATTTT. Its protein is CASSFTGGAIDTQYF. The chain recombines TRBV5-1 with TRBJ2-3; 9 bases are a match to TRBD1. Trimming took 2 bases from V and 5 from J; bases not matched to a gene: 6. Germline values: CDR1 SGHRS, CDR2 YFSETQ. This CDR3 is built from 15 residues.

The chain joins TRBV19 to TRBJ1-2; D is unresolved. The CDR3 length is 13 residues. Trimming stripped 6 bases from V and 7 bases from J, with 15 bases between. Germline values: CDR1 LNHDA, CDR2 SQIVND (reference sequence). The CDR3: CASSPSGSSGYTF. Written as DNA, the CDR3 is TGTGCCAGTAGCCCTTCCGGATCAAGTGGCTACACCTTC. Based on the CDR3 plus reference TRBV19 and TRBJ1-2, the full variable domain is DGGITQSPKYLFRKEGQNVTLSCEQNLNHDAMYWYRQDPGQGLRLIYYSQIVNDFQKGDIAEGYSVSREKKESFPLTVTSAQKNPTAFYLCASSPSGSSGYTFGSGTRLTVV.

The gene calls are TRBV7-2 and TRBJ1-5; TRBD1 agrees at 7 bases. Per the germline V gene, CDR1 is SGHTA and CDR2 is FQGNSA. The CDR3 extends over 15 amino acids. V lost 1 base and J lost 11; bases outside the gene matches: 11. CDR3 nucleotides: TGTGCCAGCAGCTTAGTGGGACAGCTATCAGCGGCCCAGCATTTT. It is translated as CASSLVGQLSAAQHF.

The chain uses TRBV3-1 (or the pseudogene TRBV3-2) and TRBJ1-3; D is ambiguous. V gave up 1 base and J gave up 0 bases, with 7 bases separating them. Germline values: CDR1 LGHDT, CDR2 YNNKEL (reference sequence). The CDR3 runs to 15 residues. CDR3 DNA sequence: TGTGCCAGCAGCCAAGGAGACCACTCTGGAAACACCATATATTTT. Protein product: CASSQGDHSGNTIYF.

The count of this clone is one. The J gene is TRBJ2-7, the V gene TRBV6-1; no definite D call. The ends were cut back, 3 bases at V and 3 bases at J, with 21 bases in the middle. Looked up from germline, CDR1 is MNHNS and CDR2 is SASEGT. This CDR3 region has 17 residues. The CDR3 DNA reads as TGTGCCAGCAGTGATAGTGGATACTCAGGACCCGTCTACGAGCAGTACTTC. It translates to CASSDSGYSGPVYEQYF.

V usage is TRBV25-1 and J usage is TRBJ1-2; 12 positions agree with TRBD1. The junction had 8 bases not matched to a gene; V was cut back by 9 bases and J by 6 bases. The CDR3 runs 14 residues. The V gene's germline CDR1 is MGHDK and CDR2 SYGVNS. CDR3 in DNA: TGTGCCAGTACACCGGGACAGGGGGCGCATGGCTACACCTTC. Translation gives CASTPGQGAHGYTF.

V is TRBV14 and J is TRBJ2-7, with a weak D call TRBD1 (6 bases). This CDR3 is built from 13 residues. The germline gives CDR1 SGHDN, CDR2 FVKESK. Trimming shortened V by 1 base and J by 3 bases, and 7 bases separated the two germline ends. The chain's CDR3 is CASSQAQGYEQYF. In DNA form, the CDR3 reads TGTGCCAGCAGCCAAGCACAGGGCTACGAGCAGTACTTC.

This chain uses TRBV19 with TRBJ1-2, with D unresolved. Germline CDR1 is LNHDA and CDR2 is SQIVND (reference sequence). The CDR3 contains 15 residues. Trimming took off 5 bases at V and 0 bases at J, with 13 bases between the two ends. CDR3 loop: CASSPGRGTNYGYTF. The CDR3 DNA sequence: TGTGCCAGTAGTCCCGGCCGGGGTACTAACTATGGCTACACCTTC.

In this sample, this clone turned up once. V gene TRBV9 combines with J gene TRBJ1-2, with 7 bases aligning to TRBD1. The V gene's germline CDR1 is SGDLS and CDR2 YYNGEE. Trimming cost V 0 bases and J 4 bases; bases outside gene matches: 6. The CDR3 loop spans 15 amino acids. CDR3 bases: TGTGCCAGCAGCGTAGCTACAGGGGATTTCTATGGCTACACCTTC. Translation gives CASSVATGDFYGYTF.

This rearrangement joins TRBV7-8 to TRBJ2-5; perhaps TRBD2 as D (6 bases). This CDR3 comprises 16 residues. Per the germline V gene, CDR1 is SGHVS and CDR2 is FQNEAQ. V was shortened by 1 base and J by 4 bases, with 16 bases between the two germline ends. This CDR3 is CASSLVAGPSGETQYF. DNA for the CDR3: TGTGCCAGCAGCTTAGTGGCGGGGCCCTCGGGAGAGACCCAGTACTTC. Based on the CDR3 plus reference TRBV7-8 and TRBJ2-5, the full variable domain is GAGVSQSPRYKVAKRGQDVALRCDPISGHVSLFWYQQALGQGPEFLTYFQNEAQLDKSGLPSDRFFAERPEGSVSTLKIQRTQQEDSAVYLCASSLVAGPSGETQYFGPGTRLLVL.

The table lists this clone with a count of one. The rearrangement uses TRBV10-2 and TRBJ2-2, with D maybe TRBD2 (5 bases). CDR1 and CDR2 from the germline V gene are WSHSY and SAAADI. CDR3 length: 15 amino acids. The V and J ends lost 5 bases and 4 bases respectively, with 14 bases between them. CDR3 sequence (DNA): TGCGCCAGCAGTCCACTAGTCGGTACCACCGGGGAGCTGTTTTTT. It encodes CASSPLVGTTGELFF.

This clone was detected only once. The chain combines TRBV11-3 with TRBJ2-3, with 9 bases identical to TRBD2. Germline V gene lookup returns CDR1 SGHNT and CDR2 YENEEA. The J segment lost 2 bases and the V segment lost 3 bases, leaving 6 bases of the junction unmatched. This CDR3 is built from 16 residues. The CDR3 reads CASSFLSGGITDTQYF. The CDR3 coding sequence is TGTGCCAGCAGCTTTCTAAGCGGGGGGATCACAGATACGCAGTATTTT.

Turning to this clone: A much larger clonotype is one base distant, so this may be a read error. This sample includes further DNA sequences coding for the same CDR3. This chain joins TRBV12-3 or TRBV12-4 and TRBJ2-7, with D unresolved. The V end lost 5 bases, the J end lost 4 bases, and 12 bases lay between the germline ends. The CDR3 covers 13 residues. CDR3 bases: TGTGCCAGCAGTCTGATGCGTGGGTACGAGCAGTACTTC. It yields the protein CASSLMRGYEQYF.

CDR3 DNA sequence: TGTGCCAGCAGCCGCGTACTTCGGTCTAGCTATGGCTACACCTTC. It encodes CASSRVLRSSYGYTF. The chain has TRBV6-5 and TRBJ1-2; D unresolved. V lost 6 bases and J 4 bases, leaving 18 bases between the germline ends. This CDR3 comprises 15 residues. Germline V lookup: CDR1 MNHEY, CDR2 SVGAGI.

The chain carries TRBV30 and TRBJ2-5; the D gene could be TRBD1 or TRBD2 (5 bases each). The V end lost 4 bases, the J end lost 5 bases, and 17 bases lay between the germline ends. In germline, CDR1 is GTSNPN, CDR2 SVGIG (reference sequence). There are 14 residues in the CDR3. The CDR3 DNA is TGTGCCTGGAAGGGACGCCCCGATGGGGAGACCCAGTACTTC. It yields the protein CAWKGRPDGETQYF.

This rearrangement joins TRBV5-1 to TRBJ2-4, with TRBD2 matching 7 bases. Germline V gives CDR1 SGHRS, CDR2 YFSETQ. The CDR3 sequence is 14 residues long. Losses at the gene ends were 4 bases for V and 5 bases for J; bases not matched to a gene: 6. The CDR3 sequence: CASSPSGGENIQYF. CDR3 DNA sequence: TGCGCCAGCAGCCCCTCGGGAGGCGAAAACATTCAGTACTTC.

This sequence joins TRBV4-1 and TRBJ2-5, with D tentatively TRBD1 or TRBD2 (5 bases each). The CDR3 is made up of 15 amino acids. Germline V gene lookup returns CDR1 MGHRA and CDR2 YSYEKL. Trimming took 4 bases from V and 5 from J, leaving 17 bases between them. The CDR3 protein is CASSLPGSGLETQYF. For the CDR3, the DNA is TGCGCCAGCAGCCTACCAGGGAGTGGCTTGGAGACCCAGTACTTC.

CDR3 sequence: CASSRTGGRLAGNTIYF. DNA of the CDR3: TGTGCCAGCAGTCGGACAGGGGGTAGGCTGGCTGGAAACACCATATATTTT. The rearrangement joins TRBV2 to TRBJ1-3; 10 positions agree with TRBD1. V lost 5 bases and J lost 2; bases outside the gene matches: 9. CDR3 length: 17 residues. Germline CDR1 SNHLY, CDR2 FYNNEI.

V gene TRBV7-8 combines with J gene TRBJ1-1, with 10 bases identical to TRBD1. The germline gives CDR1 SGHVS, CDR2 FQNEAQ. The CDR3 length is 14 residues. V gave up 1 base and J gave up 10 bases; unmatched junction bases: 6. In DNA, the CDR3 is TGTGCCAGCAGCTTAGAACCGGGACAGGGGAGAGCTTTCTTT. It specifies CASSLEPGQGRAFF.

This clone was seen a single time. The chain carries TRBV7-2 and TRBJ2-2; D is perhaps TRBD2 (5 bases). The ends were cut back, 4 bases at V and 0 bases at J, with 15 bases in the middle. The CDR3 extends over 17 amino acids. Germline V CDR1 and CDR2: SGHTA, FQGNSA. CDR3 DNA sequence: TGTGCCAGCAGCTCTCCTGGCGGGCCAGCGAACACCGGGGAGCTGTTTTTT. Translating gives CASSSPGGPANTGELFF.

This chain joins TRBV5-6 and TRBJ1-2; 8 bases are shared with TRBD1. J lost 4 bases, V lost 2 bases, and 4 bases had no gene match. CDR1 is SGHDT, CDR2 YYEEEE, per germline. CDR3 length equals 14 residues. The DNA of the CDR3 is TGTGCCAGCAGCTTCGGACAGGGTGGCTATGGCTACACCTTC. Translated, it gives CASSFGQGGYGYTF.

V gene TRBV11-2 combines with J gene TRBJ1-3; no definite D call. Trimming stripped 5 bases from V and 5 bases from J, with 10 bases between. Germline CDR1 SGHAT, CDR2 FQNNGV. The CDR3 loop spans 13 amino acids. CDR3 in DNA: TGTGCCAGCAGCGGGGTATCAAGAAACACCATATATTTT. Translation gives CASSGVSRNTIYF.

This clone showed up just a few times. The chain links TRBV10-2 to TRBJ1-5; unclear D gene. CDR1 is WSHSY and CDR2 is SAAADI in the germline V gene. V was trimmed by 3 bases and J by 0 bases, leaving 6 bases between them. This CDR3 comprises 14 residues. In DNA form, the CDR3 reads TGCGCCAGCAGTGACTCAGATAGCAATCAGCCCCAGCATTTT. This gives the protein CASSDSDSNQPQHF.

V is TRBV14 and J is TRBJ2-7; 9 nucleotides match TRBD2. Unmatched junction bases numbered 11, after V lost 5 bases and J lost 3 bases. The CDR3 is 16 residues long. Germline CDR1 and CDR2: SGHDN and FVKESK. This CDR3 is CASSGRLADADYEQYF. Written as DNA, the CDR3 is TGTGCCAGCAGCGGTCGACTAGCGGATGCCGACTACGAGCAGTACTTC.

The sample holds a few counts of this clone. The V call is TRBV5-1, the J call TRBJ1-5; D is unresolved. This CDR3 has 14 residues. Trimming cost V 1 base and J 5 bases, with 10 bases left between them. The germline V gene encodes CDR1 SGHRS and CDR2 YFSETQ. This CDR3 reads CASSLQSGDQPQHF. DNA of the CDR3: TGCGCCAGCAGCTTGCAGTCTGGGGATCAGCCCCAGCATTTT.